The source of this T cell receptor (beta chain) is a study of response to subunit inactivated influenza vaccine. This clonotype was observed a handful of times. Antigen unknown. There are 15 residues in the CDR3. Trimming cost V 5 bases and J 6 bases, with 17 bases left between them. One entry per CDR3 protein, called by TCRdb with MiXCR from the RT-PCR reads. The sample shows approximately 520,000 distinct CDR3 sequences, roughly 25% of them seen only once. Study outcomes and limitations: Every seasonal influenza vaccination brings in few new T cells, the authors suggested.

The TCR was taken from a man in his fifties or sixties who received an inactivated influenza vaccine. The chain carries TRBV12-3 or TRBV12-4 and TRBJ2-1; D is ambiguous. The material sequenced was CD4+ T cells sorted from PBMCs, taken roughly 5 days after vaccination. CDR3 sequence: CASSPSASLGNEQFF. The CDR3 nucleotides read TGTGCCAGCAGTCCAAGTGCTAGTTTGGGCAATGAGCAGTTCTTC.